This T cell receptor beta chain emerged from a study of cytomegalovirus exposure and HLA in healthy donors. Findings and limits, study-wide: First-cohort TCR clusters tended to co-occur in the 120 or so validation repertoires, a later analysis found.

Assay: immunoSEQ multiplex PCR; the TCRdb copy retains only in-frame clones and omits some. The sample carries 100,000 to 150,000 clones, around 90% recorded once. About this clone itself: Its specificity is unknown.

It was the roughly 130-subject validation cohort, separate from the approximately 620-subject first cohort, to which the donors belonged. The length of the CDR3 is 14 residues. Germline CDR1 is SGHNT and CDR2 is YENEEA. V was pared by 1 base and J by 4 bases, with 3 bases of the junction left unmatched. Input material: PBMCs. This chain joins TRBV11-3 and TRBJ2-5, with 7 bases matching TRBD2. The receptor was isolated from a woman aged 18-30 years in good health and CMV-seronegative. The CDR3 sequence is CASSLGLAGETQYF. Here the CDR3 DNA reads TGTGCCAGCAGCTTAGGACTAGCCGGAGAGACCCAGTACTTC.